This TCR beta chain was documented in a study of blood T cell repertoires in COVID-19. Study information: Samples taken during acute and convalescent COVID-19 were collected in the United States, Italy and Spain. PBMCs, B-cell-depleted T cells, or T cells provided the cDNA or gDNA that made up the material.

V gave up 9 bases and J gave up 0 bases, with 12 bases separating them. This CDR3 is built from 13 residues. Germline V lookup: CDR1 SNHLY, CDR2 FYNNEI. Study processing details: Counts of nucleated cells, estimated from reference gene primer amplification, were obtained. Assay: immunoSEQ multiplex PCR; the TCRdb copy retains only in-frame clones and omits some. For V, J and clone size, that table is used; D and trimming come from the DNA. Here the sample spans about 290,000 clones, around 85% being singletons. The chain employs TRBV2 and TRBJ2-7; D is perhaps TRBD2 (5 bases). This clonotype was sampled from a woman aged 50 to 65 with active or convalescent COVID-19. Sample: peripheral blood. CDR3 nucleotide sequence: TGTGCCAGTCGATTAGAGGGCTCCTACGAGCAGTACTTC. The encoded protein is CASRLEGSYEQYF.